The rows below give T cell receptor beta chains drawn from one sample of a study of blood T cell repertoires in COVID-19. Only in-frame clones appear in the TCRdb table, and some are missing; sequencing was by immunoSEQ multiplex PCR. The data contain around 140,000 clones, 85% to 90% of them singletons. The specimen was peripheral blood. Receptor source: a man aged 45-60 years with active or convalescent COVID-19. Both conserved end residues are part of each CDR3. The D gene is left open where the match is weak. A row's size may be missing; if present it is once, few, many or a size class.

D gene	V gene	clone size	J gene	CDR3 DNA	CDR3 protein
.	TRBV2	.	TRBJ1-2	TGTGCCAGCAGGTTCGAAGAGATCTATGGCTACACCTTC	CASRFEEIYGYTF
TRBD2	TRBV10-3	.	TRBJ2-1	TGTGCCATCAGTGAAGGACTAGCGGGTGATGAGCAGTTCTTC	CAISEGLAGDEQFF
.	TRBV21-1	.	TRBJ1-2	TGTGCCAGCAGCAAAGACTGGGGGGGTGGCTACACCTTC	CASSKDWGGGYTF
.	TRBV6-6	few	TRBJ1-4	TGTGCCAGCAGTTACTCGCCGGGTTTAGGAGAAAAACTGTTTTTT	CASSYSPGLGEKLFF
.	TRBV29-1	.	TRBJ1-4	TGCAGCGCTCAGACAGCTAATGAAAAACTGTTTTTT	CSAQTANEKLFF
TRBD2	TRBV5-4	.	TRBJ2-2	TGTGCCAGCAGCGTGGGACTAGCGGGAGGGCAGGGGAACACCGGGGAGCTGTTTTTT	CASSVGLAGGQGNTGELFF
TRBD2	TRBV6-1	.	TRBJ2-5	TGTGCCAGCAGTGATTGGGGTCTAGCGGGAGGGCCGTATTCAGAGACCCAGTACTTC	CASSDWGLAGGPYSETQYF
TRBD1	TRBV3-1/TRBV3-2	.	TRBJ1-1	TGTGCCAGCAGCCAGGGACAGGGTGGATGGAACACTGAAGCTTTCTTT	CASSQGQGGWNTEAFF
.	TRBV7-9	.	TRBJ2-5	TGTGCCAGCAGCTTAGCGGTGGGGGGACAAGAGACCCAGTACTTC	CASSLAVGGQETQYF
.	TRBV5-8	.	TRBJ1-1	TGTGCCAGCAGCCTTGGGAGGTACACTGAAGCTTTCTTT	CASSLGRYTEAFF
TRBD1	TRBV19	once	TRBJ1-2	TGTGCCAGTAGTCCTGGGACAGATTATGGCTACACCTTC	CASSPGTDYGYTF
TRBD1	TRBV2	.	TRBJ2-5	TGTGCCAGCAGTGAGGACAGGGCCCCAGAGACCCAGTACTTC	CASSEDRAPETQYF
.	TRBV14	.	TRBJ2-1	TGTGCCAGCAGCCAAGGGGGAATTGGCAGGGCGGTAGGCAATGAGCAGTTCTTC	CASSQGGIGRAVGNEQFF
.	TRBV7-2	.	TRBJ2-3	TGTGCCAGCAGCTTCGCTAGCGTCACAGATACGCAGTATTTT	CASSFASVTDTQYF
.	TRBV9	.	TRBJ2-3	TGTGCCAGCAGCGTAGGGCACAGATCCACAGATACGCAGTATTTT	CASSVGHRSTDTQYF
TRBD2	TRBV5-1	once	TRBJ2-1	TGCGCCAGCAGATTGACTAGCGGGAGCGCTTACAATGAGCAGTTCTTC	CASRLTSGSAYNEQFF
TRBD1	TRBV5-5	.	TRBJ1-1	TGTGCCAGCAGCGAGACAGGGGGCCCTGAAGCTTTCTTT	CASSETGGPEAFF
TRBD2	TRBV5-1	.	TRBJ2-5	TGCGCCAGCAGCTTGGGCCTGACTAGCGGGAGGCAGGAGACCCAGTACTTC	CASSLGLTSGRQETQYF
TRBD1	TRBV5-4	.	TRBJ2-2	TGTGCCAGCAGCCCAGGGGGCGCGGGAAACACCGGGGAGCTGTTTTTT	CASSPGGAGNTGELFF
.	TRBV6-5	.	TRBJ1-2	TGTGCCAGCAGTTCAGCCACAGGGAGGGGTGGTGATGGCTACACCTTC	CASSSATGRGGDGYTF
.	TRBV21-1	.	TRBJ1-5	TGTGCCAGCAGCAAAGGCTTGACAGGGATAGGAACTCAGCCCCAGCATTTT	CASSKGLTGIGTQPQHF
.	TRBV25-1	.	TRBJ2-2	TGTGCCAGCAGTGAAAGGAGGGAGAACACCGGGGAGCTGTTTTTT	CASSERRENTGELFF
TRBD1	TRBV6-6	.	TRBJ2-2	TGTGCCAGCAGCCCCGAGCCGACAGGGGTTGGGGAGCTGTTTTTT	CASSPEPTGVGELFF
.	TRBV3-1/TRBV3-2	once	TRBJ2-7	TGTGCCAGCAGCCGACACCGGGACTACGAGCAGTACTTC	CASSRHRDYEQYF
TRBD2	TRBV5-4	.	TRBJ2-3	TGTGCCAGCAGCTTGGGGGGCGGGGGGCGCGGCACAGATACGCAGTATTTT	CASSLGGGGRGTDTQYF
.	TRBV25-1	.	TRBJ1-1	TGTGCCAGCAGTCAAAGGGGAAACACTGAAGCTTTCTTT	CASSQRGNTEAFF
.	TRBV20-1	.	TRBJ2-3	TGCAGTGCTAGTGGGCCGTCCGGCACAGATACGCAGTATTTT	CSASGPSGTDTQYF
.	TRBV15	.	TRBJ1-1	TGTGCCACCAGCAGATTGTCGGGGGGTGTAGGAACTGAAGCTTTCTTT	CATSRLSGGVGTEAFF
.	TRBV6-5	.	TRBJ1-2	TGTGCCAGCAATCCGACAGAACTCTATGGCTACACCTTC	CASNPTELYGYTF
TRBD2	TRBV13	.	TRBJ2-3	TGTGCCAGCAGCTTGGGGACTAGCGGGTTGGATACGCAGTATTTT	CASSLGTSGLDTQYF
.	TRBV2	.	TRBJ1-4	TGTGCCAGCAGTGGAAGCAGGATGGGTGAAAAACTGTTTTTT	CASSGSRMGEKLFF
.	TRBV3-1/TRBV3-2	once	TRBJ2-7	TGTGCCAGCAGCCAAGTGGTCGGGGTCGGCTACGAGCAGTACTTC	CASSQVVGVGYEQYF
TRBD1	TRBV6-5	.	TRBJ2-7	TGTGCCAGCAGTCTCAACCGGGACAGGGTTTACGAGCAGTACTTC	CASSLNRDRVYEQYF
.	TRBV6-1	.	TRBJ2-2	TGTGCCAGCAGTGAACGGGAGGGGGCATACACCGGGGAGCTGTTTTTT	CASSEREGAYTGELFF
TRBD1	TRBV6-9	.	TRBJ1-1	TGTGCCAGCAGTTATGTTAGGACAGGGACCGACACTGAAGCTTTCTTT	CASSYVRTGTDTEAFF
.	TRBV28	.	TRBJ1-1	TGTGCCAGCAGTACCACAATGAACACTGAAGCTTTCTTT	CASSTTMNTEAFF
TRBD2	TRBV24-1	.	TRBJ2-5	TGTGCCACCAGTGGCGGACTAGCGGGAGGGCCGGAGACCCAGTACTTC	CATSGGLAGGPETQYF
TRBD2	TRBV4-1	.	TRBJ2-1	TGCGCCAGCAGCCCCTATCCTGGCGGGAGTAATTCCGGGCGAAATGAGCAGTTCTTC	CASSPYPGGSNSGRNEQFF
TRBD2	TRBV2	.	TRBJ2-1	TGTGCCAGCAGTGAAAGAGGTAGCGGGAGCCATGAGCAGTTCTTC	CASSERGSGSHEQFF
TRBD2	TRBV10-3	.	TRBJ2-5	TGTGCCATCAGTGAAAGACTAGCGGGGGAAGAGACCCAGTACTTC	CAISERLAGEETQYF
.	TRBV18	.	TRBJ1-2	TGTGCCAGCTCACCATTGGGGGACACAAAGACTGGCTACACCTTC	CASSPLGDTKTGYTF
.	TRBV5-1	.	TRBJ1-1	TGCGCCAGCAGCGTTTCGAGCAGGGGGAACACTGAAGCTTTCTTT	CASSVSSRGNTEAFF
.	TRBV18	once	TRBJ2-5	TGTGCCAGCTCCCCTCGTCGGGAAGAGACCCAGTACTTC	CASSPRREETQYF
.	TRBV6-5	.	TRBJ1-1	TGTGCCAGCAGACAGGGCATGAACACTGAAGCTTTCTTT	CASRQGMNTEAFF
TRBD1	TRBV4-3	.	TRBJ1-1	TGCGCCAGCAGCCAATTGACAGGGGAAGCTTTCTTT	CASSQLTGEAFF
TRBD2	TRBV24-1	.	TRBJ2-1	TGTGCCACCAGTGAAGGACTAGCGGGTCCTAACTACAATGAGCAGTTCTTC	CATSEGLAGPNYNEQFF
.	TRBV7-2	.	TRBJ2-1	TGTGCCAGCAGCTTCAACCCACTCGGTAATGAGCAGTTCTTC	CASSFNPLGNEQFF
.	TRBV29-1	.	TRBJ1-1	TGCAGCGTTGATTTGGGGGCGGACACTGAAGCTTTCTTT	CSVDLGADTEAFF
.	TRBV27	few	TRBJ2-1	TGTGCCAGCAGTTTATCGCCCCCCCCCTGGCGCGGGTTCTTC	CASSLSPPPWRGFF
TRBD2	TRBV7-6	.	TRBJ2-7	TGTGCCAGCAGTTTAAACCAAGCGGGAGGTGGATACGAGCAGTACTTC	CASSLNQAGGGYEQYF
.	TRBV5-1	.	TRBJ2-7	TGCGCCAGCAGCTTGACAGGGACCTACGAGCAGTACTTC	CASSLTGTYEQYF